A selection of T cell receptor beta chains follows, all from one sample in a study of PD-1 blockade in classical Hodgkin lymphoma. Clones were sequenced by immunoSEQ multiplex PCR, and TCRdb holds only the in-frame ones, with some missing. The sample lists over 80,000 clones, roughly 92% occurring once. The source was peripheral blood mononuclear cells (PBMCs), collected at baseline. The receptor source for this set is a human donor with classical Hodgkin lymphoma. Each CDR3 is given with its conserved first and last residue. A D gene is named only where the DNA matches it firmly. Rows may omit the clone size; those that give it use once, few, many or a size class.

d_gene | j_gene | v_gene | abundance | len | CDR3aa | CDR3nt
. | TRBJ2-7 | TRBV7-2 | . | 14 | CASSLSRALREQYF | TGTGCCAGCAGCTTAAGCCGGGCCCTCCGCGAGCAGTACTTC
TRBD2 | TRBJ2-1 | TRBV6-4 | . | 20 | CASSAKLLAGGTSSYNEQFF | TGTGCCAGCAGTGCCAAACTTCTAGCGGGAGGGACAAGCTCCTACAATGAGCAGTTCTTC
. | TRBJ2-7 | TRBV19 | . | 15 | CASSVGQGPSYEQYF | TGTGCCAGTAGTGTTGGGCAGGGTCCATCCTACGAGCAGTACTTC
. | TRBJ1-2 | TRBV9 | . | 15 | CASSVGWGPDYGYTF | TGTGCCAGCAGCGTAGGGTGGGGGCCTGACTATGGCTACACCTTC
TRBD1 | TRBJ1-5 | TRBV2 | . | 14 | CASSLKTGAQPQHF | TGTGCCAGCAGTCTTAAGACAGGGGCACAGCCCCAGCATTTT
TRBD1 | TRBJ1-1 | TRBV5-1 | . | 16 | CASSLNRTGTGTEAFF | TGCGCCAGCAGCTTGAACCGGACAGGGACGGGTACTGAAGCTTTCTTT
. | TRBJ2-3 | TRBV5-1 | . | 15 | CASSLEAGPTDTQYF | TGCGCCAGCAGCTTGGAGGCAGGGCCCACAGATACGCAGTATTTT
. | TRBJ1-2 | TRBV29-1 | . | 14 | CSVDGGTLLYGYTF | TGCAGCGTTGATGGGGGGACTTTGCTCTATGGCTACACCTTC
. | TRBJ1-3 | TRBV18 | once | 17 | CASSPVGGSPSGNTIYF | TGTGCCAGCTCACCCGTGGGGGGCTCACCCTCTGGAAACACCATATATTTT
. | TRBJ2-1 | TRBV27 | medium-sized | 17 | CASSPGGGPSSYNEQFF | TGTGCCAGCAGTCCCGGCGGGGGCCCGAGCTCCTACAATGAGCAGTTCTTC
. | TRBJ2-7 | TRBV6-1 | few | 13 | CASKISAAYEQYF | TGTGCCAGCAAGATTAGCGCAGCCTACGAGCAGTACTTC
. | TRBJ2-5 | TRBV2 | . | 13 | CATLLESKETQYF | TGTGCCACCCTACTAGAGTCTAAAGAGACCCAGTACTTC
. | TRBJ1-1 | TRBV10-1 | . | 14 | CASSEVRRNTEAFF | TGCGCCAGCAGTGAGGTACGCCGGAACACTGAAGCTTTCTTT
TRBD1 | TRBJ2-2 | TRBV19 | . | 16 | CASTRPQGANTGELFF | TGTGCCAGTACCCGACCCCAGGGGGCGAACACCGGGGAGCTGTTTTTT
. | TRBJ2-1 | TRBV9 | once | 10 | CASSPQEQFF | TGTGCCAGCAGCCCACAAGAGCAGTTCTTC
TRBD1 | TRBJ2-7 | TRBV2 | . | 14 | CASRSTGGLYEQYF | TGTGCCAGCAGATCGACAGGGGGCCTTTACGAGCAGTACTTC
TRBD2 | TRBJ2-3 | TRBV5-5 | . | 20 | CASSSTGASGRSSSTDTQYF | TGTGCCAGCAGCTCCACGGGGGCCAGCGGGAGATCTTCTAGCACAGATACGCAGTATTTT
. | TRBJ1-2 | TRBV28 | once | 14 | CASSPGHRLYGYTF | TGTGCCAGCAGTCCGGGACACCGCCTCTATGGCTACACCTTC
TRBD1 | TRBJ2-1 | TRBV6-5 | . | 16 | CASSYGLGQIYNEQFF | TGTGCCAGCAGTTACGGTCTGGGACAGATCTACAATGAGCAGTTCTTC
TRBD1 | TRBJ1-2 | TRBV4-1 | . | 17 | CASSQTPWGTGAGGYTF | TGCGCCAGCAGCCAAACACCGTGGGGGACAGGGGCGGGAGGCTACACCTTC
. | TRBJ2-3 | TRBV5-4 | few | 16 | CASSHPTPPNTDTQYF | TGTGCCAGCAGCCACCCGACACCCCCTAACACAGATACGCAGTATTTT
. | TRBJ2-1 | TRBV12-5 | . | 16 | CASGNPPSGSYNEQFF | TGTGCTAGTGGCAATCCTCCCTCGGGATCCTACAATGAGCAGTTCTTC
TRBD2 | TRBJ2-7 | TRBV11-2 | . | 15 | CASSLVASGDYEQYF | TGTGCCAGCAGCTTAGTGGCTAGCGGGGACTACGAGCAGTACTTC
. | TRBJ1-5 | TRBV25-1 | . | 15 | CASSESGYSNQPQHF | TGTGCCAGCAGTGAATCGGGGTATAGCAATCAGCCCCAGCATTTT
. | TRBJ1-2 | TRBV5-5 | . | 14 | CASSRNSPDYGYTF | TGTGCCAGCAGCCGGAACAGCCCTGACTATGGCTACACCTTC
TRBD1 | TRBJ1-3 | TRBV27 | once | 16 | CASSNQDRDKCDTIYF | TGTGCCAGCAGCAACCAGGACAGGGATAAATGTGACACCATATATTTT
TRBD1 | TRBJ2-7 | TRBV19 | . | 14 | CASSWGDRAYEQYF | TGTGCCAGTAGTTGGGGTGACAGGGCCTACGAGCAGTACTTC
TRBD1 | TRBJ1-2 | TRBV29-1 | few | 14 | CSVRDRGLDYGYTF | TGCAGCGTTCGGGACAGGGGGCTAGACTATGGCTACACCTTC
. | TRBJ2-7 | TRBV6-6 | . | 14 | CASSYSGTAYEQYF | TGTGCCAGCAGTTACTCGGGGACGGCCTACGAGCAGTACTTC
. | TRBJ1-5 | TRBV30 | once | 15 | CAWSEGMVDNQPQHF | TGTGCCTGGAGTGAAGGGATGGTTGACAATCAGCCCCAGCATTTT
. | TRBJ1-3 | TRBV7-6 | few | 13 | CASSLAPGNTIYF | TGTGCCAGCAGCTTAGCACCTGGAAACACCATATATTTT
TRBD2 | TRBJ2-7 | TRBV27 | few | 18 | CASSIKPGGRPYVGEQYF | TGTGCCAGCAGTATTAAGCCGGGGGGGAGACCTTATGTGGGCGAGCAGTACTTC
. | TRBJ2-2 | TRBV5-1 | . | 11 | CASSGTGELFF | TGCGCCAGCAGCGGAACCGGGGAGCTGTTTTTT
. | TRBJ1-1 | TRBV6-1 | . | 14 | CASSVREMNTEAFF | TGTGCCAGCAGTGTAAGGGAGATGAACACTGAAGCTTTCTTT
. | TRBJ2-1 | TRBV27 | once | 14 | CASSRAEWYNEQFF | TGTGCCAGCAGTAGAGCGGAATGGTACAATGAGCAGTTCTTC
TRBD1 | TRBJ2-1 | TRBV27 | . | 14 | CASSPRTGRYEQFF | TGTGCCAGCAGTCCCCGGACAGGGAGGTATGAGCAGTTCTTC
TRBD2 | TRBJ2-5 | TRBV10-3 | . | 16 | CAISGTSGSIGETQYF | TGTGCCATCAGTGGGACTAGCGGGAGTATTGGGGAGACCCAGTACTTC
TRBD2 | TRBJ2-7 | TRBV6-5 | . | 16 | CASSYPGLAGAYEQYF | TGTGCCAGCAGTTACCCCGGACTAGCGGGGGCCTACGAGCAGTACTTC
. | TRBJ2-5 | TRBV9 | . | 14 | CASSVRWYQETQYF | TGTGCCAGCAGCGTAAGATGGTACCAAGAGACCCAGTACTTC
TRBD1 | TRBJ2-7 | TRBV15 | . | 13 | CATSRDQGQGQYF | TGTGCCACCAGCAGAGATCAGGGACAGGGGCAGTACTTC
. | TRBJ2-7 | TRBV4-2 | . | 14 | CASSQDIGSYEQYF | TGTGCCAGCAGCCAAGATATCGGGAGCTACGAGCAGTACTTC
TRBD1 | TRBJ1-2 | TRBV9 | . | 17 | CASSGTNRQGLGYGYTF | TGTGCCAGCAGCGGAACCAACCGACAGGGGTTGGGGTATGGCTACACCTTC
TRBD1 | TRBJ1-1 | TRBV30 | . | 11 | CAWTPGQEAFF | TGTGCCTGGACCCCGGGACAGGAAGCTTTCTTT
TRBD1 | TRBJ2-3 | TRBV4-1 | . | 16 | CASSQVRGQGINTQYF | TGCGCCAGCAGCCAAGTTCGGGGACAGGGGATAAATACGCAGTATTTT
TRBD1 | TRBJ1-2 | TRBV28 | . | 14 | CASSLDRTGHGYTF | TGTGCCAGCAGTTTGGACCGGACAGGGCATGGCTACACCTTC
. | TRBJ2-1 | TRBV30 | . | 14 | CAWITFDPGHEQFF | TGTGCCTGGATTACTTTCGACCCGGGGCATGAGCAGTTCTTC
TRBD1 | TRBJ1-5 | TRBV7-2 | . | 14 | CASSLQGADQPQHF | TGTGCCAGCAGCCTGCAGGGGGCGGATCAGCCCCAGCATTTT
TRBD2 | TRBJ2-1 | TRBV11-3 | . | 18 | CASSLGLAGGQPYNEQFF | TGTGCCAGCAGCTTGGGACTAGCGGGTGGGCAACCATACAATGAGCAGTTCTTC
TRBD2 | TRBJ2-1 | TRBV7-8 | once | 16 | CASSTRGLAGLNEQFF | TGTGCCAGCAGCACCCGGGGACTAGCGGGACTCAATGAGCAGTTCTTC
. | TRBJ1-5 | TRBV15 | . | 15 | CATSRDSSGYQPQHF | TGTGCCACCAGCAGAGATTCCTCAGGGTATCAGCCCCAGCATTTT
. | TRBJ2-1 | TRBV30 | . | 10 | CAWSVAEQFF | TGTGCCTGGAGTGTAGCTGAGCAGTTCTTC
. | TRBJ2-2 | TRBV19 | . | 18 | CASKVFAAQTFNTGELFF | TGTGCCAGTAAGGTTTTCGCGGCGCAGACATTCAACACCGGGGAGCTGTTTTTT
. | TRBJ1-6 | TRBV28 | . | 10 | CATSGSPLHF | TGTGCCACTTCAGGATCACCCCTCCACTTT
. | TRBJ2-7 | TRBV25-1 | . | 15 | CASSGFGKGSGHQYF | TGTGCCAGCAGTGGCTTCGGAAAGGGGTCAGGGCATCAGTACTTC
. | TRBJ2-1 | TRBV7-2 | . | 13 | CASSRSVPNEQFF | TGTGCCAGCAGCCGATCTGTCCCCAATGAGCAGTTCTTC
. | TRBJ1-1 | TRBV11-2 | . | 13 | CASSLGWNTEAFF | TGTGCCAGCAGCTTAGGATGGAACACTGAAGCTTTCTTT
. | TRBJ1-5 | TRBV5-1 | . | 13 | CASSLEVDQPQHF | TGCGCCAGCAGCTTGGAGGTAGATCAGCCCCAGCATTTT
. | TRBJ2-5 | TRBV29-1 | . | 8 | CSVGREDF | TGCAGCGTCGGCCGCGAGGACTTC
. | TRBJ2-2 | TRBV4-1 | once | 13 | CASSHQGPGELFF | TGCGCCAGCAGCCACCAGGGTCCCGGGGAGCTGTTTTTT
. | TRBJ1-2 | TRBV6-5 | once | 13 | CASRIRDHYGYTF | TGTGCCAGCAGGATCAGGGACCACTATGGCTACACCTTC